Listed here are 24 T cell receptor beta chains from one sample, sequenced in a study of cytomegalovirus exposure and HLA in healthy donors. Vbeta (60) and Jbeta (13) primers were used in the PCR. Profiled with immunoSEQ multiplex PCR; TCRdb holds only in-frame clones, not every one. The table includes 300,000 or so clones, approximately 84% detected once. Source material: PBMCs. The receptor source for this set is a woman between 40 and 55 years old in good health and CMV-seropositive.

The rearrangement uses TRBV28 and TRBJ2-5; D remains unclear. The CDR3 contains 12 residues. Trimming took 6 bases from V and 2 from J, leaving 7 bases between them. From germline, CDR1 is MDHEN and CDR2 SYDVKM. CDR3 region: CASRRSQETQYF. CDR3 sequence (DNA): TGTGCCAGCAGGCGAAGTCAAGAGACCCAGTACTTC.

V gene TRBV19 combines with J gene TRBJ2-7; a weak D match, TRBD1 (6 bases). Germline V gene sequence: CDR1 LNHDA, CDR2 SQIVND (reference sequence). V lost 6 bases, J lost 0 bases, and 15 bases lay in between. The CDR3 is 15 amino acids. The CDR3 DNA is TGTGCCAGTAGGTCAGGGAAAGGGGGCTCCTACGAGCAGTACTTC. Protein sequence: CASRSGKGGSYEQYF.

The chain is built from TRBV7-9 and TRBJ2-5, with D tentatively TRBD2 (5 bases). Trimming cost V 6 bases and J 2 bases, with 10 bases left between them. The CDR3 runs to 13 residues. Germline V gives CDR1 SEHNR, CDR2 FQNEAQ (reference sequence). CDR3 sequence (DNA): TGTGCCAGCAGTTACGGAGGACAAGAGACCCAGTACTTC. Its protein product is CASSYGGQETQYF.

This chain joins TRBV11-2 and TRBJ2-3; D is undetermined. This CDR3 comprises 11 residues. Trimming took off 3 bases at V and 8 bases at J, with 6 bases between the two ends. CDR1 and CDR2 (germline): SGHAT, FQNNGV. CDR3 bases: TGTGCCAGCAGCTTTAGTCTTACGCAGTATTTT. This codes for CASSFSLTQYF.

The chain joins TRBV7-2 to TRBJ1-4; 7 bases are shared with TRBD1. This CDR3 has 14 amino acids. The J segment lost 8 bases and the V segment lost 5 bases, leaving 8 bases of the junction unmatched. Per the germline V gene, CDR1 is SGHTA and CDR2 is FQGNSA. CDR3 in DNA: TGTGCCAGCAGCCGACAGGGATTGAGGGAAAAACTGTTTTTT. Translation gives CASSRQGLREKLFF. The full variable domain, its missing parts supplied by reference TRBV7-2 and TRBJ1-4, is GAGVSQSPSNKVTEKGKDVELRCDPISGHTALYWYRQSLGQGLEFLIYFQGNSAPDKSGLPSDRFSAERTGGSVSTLTIQRTQQEDSAVYLCASSRQGLREKLFFGSGTQLSVL.

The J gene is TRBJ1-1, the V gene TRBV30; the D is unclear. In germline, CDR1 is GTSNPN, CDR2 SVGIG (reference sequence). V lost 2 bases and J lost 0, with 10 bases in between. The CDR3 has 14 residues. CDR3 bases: TGTGCCTGGAGTCCTCAGAGGATGAACACTGAAGCTTTCTTT. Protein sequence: CAWSPQRMNTEAFF.

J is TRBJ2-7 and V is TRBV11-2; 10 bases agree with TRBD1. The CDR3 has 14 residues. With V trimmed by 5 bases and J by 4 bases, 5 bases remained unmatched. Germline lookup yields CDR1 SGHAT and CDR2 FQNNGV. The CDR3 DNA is TGTGCCAGCAGCATCGGACAGGGGGGATACGAGCAGTACTTC. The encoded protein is CASSIGQGGYEQYF.

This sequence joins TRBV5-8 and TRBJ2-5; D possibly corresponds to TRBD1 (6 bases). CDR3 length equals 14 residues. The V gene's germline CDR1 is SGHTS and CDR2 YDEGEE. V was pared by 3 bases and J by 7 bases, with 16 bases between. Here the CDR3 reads CASSYPGALGTQYF. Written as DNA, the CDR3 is TGTGCCAGCAGCTACCCAGGGGCGCTTGGGACCCAGTACTTC.

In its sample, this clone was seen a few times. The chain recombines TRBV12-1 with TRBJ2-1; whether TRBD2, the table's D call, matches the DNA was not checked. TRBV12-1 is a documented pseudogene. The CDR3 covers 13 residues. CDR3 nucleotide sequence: TGTGCCAGCAGCAGCGGGAGCCAGGATGAGCAGTTCTTC. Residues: CASSSGSQDEQFF.

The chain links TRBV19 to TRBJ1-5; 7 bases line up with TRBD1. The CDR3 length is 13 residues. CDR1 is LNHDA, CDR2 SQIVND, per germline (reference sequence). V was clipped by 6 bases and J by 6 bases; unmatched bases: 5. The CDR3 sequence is CASSTGAGQPQHF. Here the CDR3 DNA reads TGTGCCAGTAGCACAGGGGCCGGTCAGCCCCAGCATTTT.

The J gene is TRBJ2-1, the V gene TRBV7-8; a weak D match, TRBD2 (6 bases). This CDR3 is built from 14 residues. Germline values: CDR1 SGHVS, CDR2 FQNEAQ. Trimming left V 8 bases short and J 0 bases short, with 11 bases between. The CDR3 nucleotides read TGTGCCAGCGGGGACTCGAGCTCCTACAATGAGCAGTTCTTC. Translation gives CASGDSSSYNEQFF.

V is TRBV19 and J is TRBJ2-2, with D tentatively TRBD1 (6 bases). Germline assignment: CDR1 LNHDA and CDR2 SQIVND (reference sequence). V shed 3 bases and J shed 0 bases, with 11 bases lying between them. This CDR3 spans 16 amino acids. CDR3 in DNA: TGTGCCAGTAGTATCCGGACAGCCACGAACACCGGGGAGCTGTTTTTT. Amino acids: CASSIRTATNTGELFF. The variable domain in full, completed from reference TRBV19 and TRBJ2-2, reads DGGITQSPKYLFRKEGQNVTLSCEQNLNHDAMYWYRQDPGQGLRLIYYSQIVNDFQKGDIAEGYSVSREKKESFPLTVTSAQKNPTAFYLCASSIRTATNTGELFFGEGSRLTVL.

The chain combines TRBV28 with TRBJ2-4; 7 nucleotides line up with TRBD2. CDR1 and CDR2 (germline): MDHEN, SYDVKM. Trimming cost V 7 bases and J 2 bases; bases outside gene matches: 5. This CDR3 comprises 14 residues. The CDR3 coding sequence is TGTGCCAGCATGGGGGGGGGATCCAAAAACATTCAGTACTTC. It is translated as CASMGGGSKNIQYF.

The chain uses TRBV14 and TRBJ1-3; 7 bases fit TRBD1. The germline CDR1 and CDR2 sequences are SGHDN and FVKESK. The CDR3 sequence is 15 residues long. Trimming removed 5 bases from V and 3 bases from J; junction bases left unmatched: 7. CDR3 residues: CASSTRQGFGNTIYF. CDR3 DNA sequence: TGTGCCAGCAGCACAAGACAGGGCTTTGGAAACACCATATATTTT.

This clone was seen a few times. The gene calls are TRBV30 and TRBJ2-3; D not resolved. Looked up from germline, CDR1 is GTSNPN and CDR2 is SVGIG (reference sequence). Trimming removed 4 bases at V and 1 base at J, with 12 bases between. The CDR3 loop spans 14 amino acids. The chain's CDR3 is CAWNPSYRTDTQYF. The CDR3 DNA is TGTGCCTGGAACCCAAGCTACCGCACAGATACGCAGTATTTT.

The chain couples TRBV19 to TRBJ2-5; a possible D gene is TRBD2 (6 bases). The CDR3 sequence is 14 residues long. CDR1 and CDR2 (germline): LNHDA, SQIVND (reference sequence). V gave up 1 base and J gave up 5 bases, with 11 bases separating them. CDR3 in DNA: TGTGCCAGTAGTATAGCCGGGGGTCGGGAGACCCAGTACTTC. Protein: CASSIAGGRETQYF.

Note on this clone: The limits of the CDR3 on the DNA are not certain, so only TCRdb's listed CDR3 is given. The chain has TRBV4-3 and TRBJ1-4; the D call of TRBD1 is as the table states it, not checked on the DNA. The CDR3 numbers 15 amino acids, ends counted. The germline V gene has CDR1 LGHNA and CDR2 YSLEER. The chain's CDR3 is CASSQVGTGAALAVF.

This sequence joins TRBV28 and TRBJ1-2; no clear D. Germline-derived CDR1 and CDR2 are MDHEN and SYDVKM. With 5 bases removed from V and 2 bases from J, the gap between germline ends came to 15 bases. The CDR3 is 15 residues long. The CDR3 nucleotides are TGTGCCAGCAGTCCCTCACATGGGCCCAACTATGGCTACACCTTC. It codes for CASSPSHGPNYGYTF.

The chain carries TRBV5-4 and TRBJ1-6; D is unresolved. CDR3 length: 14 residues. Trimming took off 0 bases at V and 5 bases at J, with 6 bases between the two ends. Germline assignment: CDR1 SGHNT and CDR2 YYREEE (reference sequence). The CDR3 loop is CASSLDSDNSPLHF. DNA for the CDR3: TGTGCCAGCAGCTTGGACAGTGATAATTCACCCCTCCACTTT.

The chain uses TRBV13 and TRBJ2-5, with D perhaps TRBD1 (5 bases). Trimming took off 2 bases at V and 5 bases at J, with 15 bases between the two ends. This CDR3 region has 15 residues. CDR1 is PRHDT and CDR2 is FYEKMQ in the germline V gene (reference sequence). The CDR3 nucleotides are TGTGCCAGCAGCTTAAACAGGCGACCCGCGGAGACCCAGTACTTC. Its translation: CASSLNRRPAETQYF.

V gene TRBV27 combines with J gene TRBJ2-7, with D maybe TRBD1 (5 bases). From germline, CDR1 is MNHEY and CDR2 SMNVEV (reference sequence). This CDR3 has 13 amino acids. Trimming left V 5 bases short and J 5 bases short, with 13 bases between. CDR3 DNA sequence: TGTGCCAGCAGTCCTGGCCAGGGTGACGAGCAGTACTTC. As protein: CASSPGQGDEQYF.

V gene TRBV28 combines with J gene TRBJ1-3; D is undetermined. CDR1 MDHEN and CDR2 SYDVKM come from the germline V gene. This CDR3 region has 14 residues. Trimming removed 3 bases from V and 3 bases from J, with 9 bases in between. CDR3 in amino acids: CASSFIGSGNTIYF. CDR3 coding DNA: TGTGCCAGCAGTTTCATCGGTAGTGGAAACACCATATATTTT.

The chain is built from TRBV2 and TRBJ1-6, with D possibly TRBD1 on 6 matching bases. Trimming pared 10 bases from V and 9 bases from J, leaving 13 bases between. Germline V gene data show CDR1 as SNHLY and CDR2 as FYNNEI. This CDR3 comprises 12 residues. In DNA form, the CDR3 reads TGTGCCACCTCGACAGGTAGTTCACCCCTCCACTTT. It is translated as CATSTGSSPLHF.

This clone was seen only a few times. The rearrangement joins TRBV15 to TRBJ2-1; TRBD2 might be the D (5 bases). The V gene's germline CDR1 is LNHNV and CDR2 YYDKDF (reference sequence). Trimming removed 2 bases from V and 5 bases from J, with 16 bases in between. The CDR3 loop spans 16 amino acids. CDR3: CATSRKSGVTNNEQFF. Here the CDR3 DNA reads TGTGCCACCAGCAGAAAGAGCGGTGTTACTAACAATGAGCAGTTCTTC.